A single sample is the source of the 24 T cell receptor beta chains below, sequenced in a study of blood T cell repertoires in COVID-19. The assay was immunoSEQ multiplex PCR, and TCRdb's table has in-frame clones only and misses some. The table records roughly 87,000 clones, around 86% of them present only once. Sequenced material: peripheral blood. Receptor source: a human donor in a cohort sampled during active COVID-19.

The chain carries TRBV13 and TRBJ2-6; maybe TRBD1 (7 bases). Germline lookup yields CDR1 PRHDT and CDR2 FYEKMQ (reference sequence). V lost 5 bases, J lost 4 bases, and 24 bases lay in between. The CDR3 length is 19 residues. This chain's CDR3 is CASSNKDQGGWLGANVLTF. For the CDR3, the DNA is TGTGCCAGCAGCAATAAAGACCAGGGGGGTTGGCTCGGGGCCAACGTCCTGACTTTC.

The rearrangement joins TRBV7-9 to TRBJ2-5; D possibly corresponds to TRBD1 (5 bases). Germline values: CDR1 SEHNR, CDR2 FQNEAQ (reference sequence). This CDR3 spans 14 amino acids. Between the trimmed V and J ends, which lost 5 bases and 9 bases, there was a span of 19 bases. Here the CDR3 reads CASSPGHELGAQYF. The CDR3 bases are TGTGCCAGCAGCCCCGGACATGAACTTGGGGCCCAGTACTTC. Full variable domain (remainder filled in from reference TRBV7-9 and TRBJ2-5): DTGVSQNPRHKITKRGQNVTFRCDPISEHNRLYWYRQTLGQGPEFLTYFQNEAQLEKSRLLSDRFSAERPKGSFSTLEIQRTEQGDSAMYLCASSPGHELGAQYFGPGTRLLVL.

V usage is TRBV28 and J usage is TRBJ2-1; 9 bases are shared with TRBD2. CDR3 size: 13 residues. J gave up 12 bases and V 5 bases, and 8 bases lay outside the gene matches. Germline assignment: CDR1 MDHEN and CDR2 SYDVKM. The CDR3 sequence is CASSPQPRGGQFF. CDR3 DNA: TGTGCCAGCAGTCCCCAACCGCGGGGGGGGCAGTTCTTC.

The chain is built from TRBV29-1 and TRBJ2-1; D is ambiguous. Germline V CDR1 and CDR2: SQVTM, ANQGSEA. V was pared by 2 bases and J by 4 bases, with 9 bases between. The CDR3 consists of 13 residues. The CDR3 DNA sequence: TGCAGCGTTGAAATTACAGATTACAATGAGCAGTTCTTC. It encodes CSVEITDYNEQFF.

The chain links TRBV6-2 or TRBV6-3 to TRBJ1-1, with TRBD1 identical over 8 bases. V lost 5 bases, J lost 4 bases, and 3 bases stayed unmatched. The CDR3 runs to 13 residues. Germline V gene sequence: CDR1 MNHEY, CDR2 SVGEGT. As DNA, the CDR3 is TGTGCCAGCAGTGACAGGGGTGTCACTGAAGCTTTCTTT. This encodes CASSDRGVTEAFF.

The sample holds one count of this clone. The J gene is TRBJ2-7, the V gene TRBV29-1; D is possibly TRBD1 (6 bases). Germline-derived CDR1 and CDR2 are SQVTM and ANQGSEA. Trimming shortened V by 7 bases and J by 7 bases, and 17 bases separated the two germline ends. This CDR3 comprises 12 residues. The DNA of the CDR3 is TGCAGCGCTGGACAGTTCCTCGGGGAGCAGTACTTC. Translating it yields CSAGQFLGEQYF.

This chain connects TRBV10-3 to TRBJ2-3, with TRBD2 matching 10 bases. V gave up 0 bases and J gave up 4 bases; unmatched junction bases: 10. Germline loops: CDR1 ENHRY, CDR2 SYGVKD. This CDR3 region has 18 residues. CDR3 nucleotide sequence: TGTGCCATCAGTGAGTCGTTTGCTAGCGGGAGTTTCGCAGATACGCAGTATTTT. As protein: CAISESFASGSFADTQYF.

The rearrangement joins TRBV6-5 to TRBJ1-1, with a possible D match to TRBD1 (5 bases). This CDR3 spans 14 amino acids. The germline CDR1 and CDR2 sequences are MNHEY and SVGAGI. Trimming took off 5 bases at V and 4 bases at J, with 14 bases between the two ends. DNA for the CDR3: TGTGCCAGCAGTATCGGCCAGGGTGGCACTGAAGCTTTCTTT. It yields the protein CASSIGQGGTEAFF.

This chain joins TRBV7-2 and TRBJ2-3, with 8 positions matching TRBD2. The CDR3 loop spans 14 amino acids. Germline CDR1 is SGHTA and CDR2 is FQGNSA. The V segment lost 3 bases and the J segment 5 bases; nucleotides outside the gene matches: 4. CDR3 protein: CASSFAAGGDTQYF. In DNA, the CDR3 is TGTGCCAGCAGCTTCGCGGCGGGGGGAGATACGCAGTATTTT.

The chain carries TRBV19 and TRBJ2-7, with a possible D match to TRBD1 (5 bases). Germline CDR1 reads LNHDA; CDR2 reads SQIVND (reference sequence). V lost 5 bases and J lost 6, with 26 bases in between. The CDR3 sequence is 17 residues long. The CDR3 nucleotides are TGTGCCAGTAGTTCGGGCAGGGCGACTGACGGATCGGGCGAGCAGTACTTC. Residues: CASSSGRATDGSGEQYF.

This chain links TRBV7-9 with TRBJ2-1, with 10 bases matching TRBD2. CDR3 size: 17 residues. The germline V gene has CDR1 SEHNR and CDR2 FQNEAQ (reference sequence). Losses at the gene ends were 5 bases for V and 2 bases for J; bases not matched to a gene: 9. CDR3 amino acids: CASSPPGLAGAYNEQFF. The DNA of the CDR3 is TGTGCCAGCAGCCCTCCCGGGCTAGCGGGAGCCTACAATGAGCAGTTCTTC.

This sequence joins TRBV10-3 and TRBJ1-1; tentatively, D is TRBD1 (5 bases). The germline V gene encodes CDR1 ENHRY and CDR2 SYGVKD. The CDR3 has 14 amino acids. V was clipped by 0 bases and J by 5 bases, with 10 bases between them. The CDR3 loop reads CAISESMAGTEAFF. The CDR3 DNA is TGTGCCATCAGTGAGTCGATGGCAGGGACTGAAGCTTTCTTT.

V gene TRBV7-8 combines with J gene TRBJ1-3; D is possibly TRBD1 (5 bases). Deletions cut 5 bases from V and 0 bases from J, with 14 bases between. The CDR3 is 16 residues long. CDR1 SGHVS and CDR2 FQNEAQ come from the germline V gene. CDR3 DNA sequence: TGTGCCAGCAGCCCGGGGGGAACGGACTCTGGAAACACCATATATTTT. Translating gives CASSPGGTDSGNTIYF.

V is TRBV28 and J is TRBJ1-2; perhaps TRBD1 as D (5 bases). The CDR3 sequence is 11 residues long. Looked up from germline, CDR1 is MDHEN and CDR2 is SYDVKM. V lost 5 bases to trimming and J lost 14 bases, with 15 bases between them. The CDR3 spells CASSAGLRRTF. In DNA form, the CDR3 reads TGTGCCAGCAGTGCGGGACTCCGGCGGACCTTC.

The rearrangement links TRBV4-2 to TRBJ2-2, with TRBD2 identical over 8 bases. The CDR3 has 16 amino acids. V trimming: 1 base; J trimming: 7 bases; junction bases outside the gene matches: 8. Per the germline V gene, CDR1 is LGHNA and CDR2 is YNFKEQ. The CDR3 loop reads CASSQGSGALSGELFF. Written as DNA, the CDR3 is TGTGCCAGCAGCCAAGGTAGCGGGGCTCTCAGCGGGGAGCTGTTTTTT.

The chain joins TRBV7-2 to TRBJ1-1, with TRBD1 matching 7 bases. Germline V lookup: CDR1 SGHTA, CDR2 FQGNSA. The CDR3 sequence is 14 residues long. Trimming took 4 bases from V and 3 from J; bases not matched to a gene: 5. This CDR3 is CASSYSQGYTEAFF. CDR3 bases: TGTGCCAGCAGCTACTCACAGGGGTACACTGAAGCTTTCTTT.

This chain joins TRBV7-9 and TRBJ2-7; the D gene is possibly TRBD2 (5 bases). Per the germline V gene, CDR1 is SEHNR and CDR2 is FQNEAQ (reference sequence). The CDR3 has 16 residues. The V end lost 4 bases, the J end lost 2 bases, and 18 bases lay between the germline ends. CDR3 in DNA: TGTGCCAGCAGCTCCACCGTTGACGGGAACGCCTACGAGCAGTACTTC. Residues: CASSSTVDGNAYEQYF.

The chain joins TRBV19 to TRBJ1-5; D is unclear. V was trimmed by 4 bases and J by 7 bases, leaving 11 bases between them. CDR1 is LNHDA and CDR2 is SQIVND in the germline V gene (reference sequence). The CDR3 totals 13 residues. In DNA, the CDR3 is TGTGCCAGTAGTAAGGACGGGGTCCAGCCCCAGCATTTT. Its translation is CASSKDGVQPQHF.

The V gene is TRBV7-9, the J gene TRBJ2-6; D gene uncertain. From germline, CDR1 is SEHNR and CDR2 FQNEAQ (reference sequence). Between the trimmed V and J ends, which lost 3 bases and 3 bases, there was a span of 9 bases. The CDR3 loop spans 15 amino acids. CDR3 bases: TGTGCCAGCAGCTTTGGGCCTTATGGGGCCAACGTCCTGACTTTC. This encodes CASSFGPYGANVLTF.

CDR3 in DNA: TGTGCCAGCAGCTCATATACAGTTTCCTACGAGCAGTACTTC. Residues: CASSSYTVSYEQYF. The chain uses TRBV5-6 and TRBJ2-7; D is unresolved. Germline V gene lookup returns CDR1 SGHDT and CDR2 YYEEEE. V lost 3 bases and J 1 base, leaving 11 bases between the germline ends. CDR3 length: 14 amino acids.

The chain combines TRBV7-9 with TRBJ2-7; D remains ambiguous. The CDR3 extends over 13 amino acids. Germline V CDR1 and CDR2: SEHNR, FQNEAQ (reference sequence). Trimming took 5 bases from V and 3 from J, leaving 11 bases between them. The CDR3 region is CASSGPGSYEQYF. The CDR3 DNA follows: TGTGCCAGCAGCGGCCCGGGTAGCTACGAGCAGTACTTC.

The table lists this clone with a few counts. The rearrangement uses TRBV7-7 and TRBJ2-2; no firm D call. The germline V gene has CDR1 SSHAT and CDR2 FNYEAQ (reference sequence). Between the trimmed V and J ends, which lost 6 bases and 0 bases, there was a span of 11 bases. The CDR3 runs 15 residues. The CDR3 DNA sequence: TGTGCCAGCAGTAACATACGGGCGAACACCGGGGAGCTGTTTTTT. It yields the protein CASSNIRANTGELFF.

The CDR3 loop is CASSLLWANQETQYF. The CDR3 region has the DNA TGTGCCAGCAGCCTGCTTTGGGCAAACCAAGAGACCCAGTACTTC. The chain carries TRBV7-9 and TRBJ2-5, with D unclear. The length of the CDR3 is 15 residues. Trimming stripped 5 bases from V and 0 bases from J, with 13 bases between. Germline lookup yields CDR1 SEHNR and CDR2 FQNEAQ (reference sequence).

The chain joins TRBV30 to TRBJ2-6; D possibly corresponds to TRBD2 (6 bases). The V and J ends lost 0 bases and 2 bases respectively, with 8 bases between them. The length of the CDR3 is 15 residues. The germline CDR1 and CDR2 sequences are GTSNPN and SVGIG (reference sequence). The chain's CDR3 is CAWSVGGAGANVLTF. CDR3 DNA sequence: TGTGCCTGGAGTGTAGGAGGGGCTGGGGCCAACGTCCTGACTTTC.